The T cell receptor beta chain described here comes from a study of T-cell memory formation after mild COVID-19. Findings and limits, study-wide: SARS-CoV-2 specificity was not confirmed for second-wave clones peaking on day 37. Clones shrinking between day 15 and 85 showed a balanced CD4/CD8 split, and those that grew later tilted toward CD4+.

Researchers used 5'RACE with constant-segment primers to make TCR alpha and TCR beta cDNA libraries that carry sample barcodes and UMIs. MiXCR, applied by TCRdb to the 5' RACE reads, yields one record per CDR3 protein. This sample has around 120,000 distinct CDR3 sequences, with approximately 16% found just once. CDR3 length equals 13 residues. The germline V gene has CDR1 SGHVS and CDR2 FQNEAQ. V shed 5 bases and J shed 7 bases, with 14 bases lying between them. Regarding this clonotype: What it binds is unknown.

This sequence originates from an adult woman who had mild COVID-19 (a few samples of this study predate the infection). Cell type and time point are not known. Material: PBMCs or a T cell subset sorted from them (not recorded which). The chain carries TRBV7-8 and TRBJ2-5; D possibly uses TRBD1 or TRBD2 (5 bases each). CDR3 coding DNA: TGTGCCAGCAGCCCGGACACTGGGGGGACCCAGTACTTC. Its translation is CASSPDTGGTQYF.